Below, 7 T cell receptor beta chains from the same sample are listed, as sequenced in a study of T-cell reconstitution after alpha-beta-depleted transplantation in children. Preparation of the TCRbeta library was carried out with unique molecular identifiers. Via MiXCR, TCRdb re-called the PCR reads, giving one row per CDR3 protein. The table includes 700,000 to 950,000 distinct CDR3 sequences, 15% to 20% detected once. This sample comprised PBMCs, mostly from graft donor cells, obtained 360 days after TCRalphabeta/CD19-depleted stem cell transplant. These receptors originate from a male patient between 10 and 17 years old who had a stem cell transplant for acute lymphoblastic leukemia, so the T cells may come from the graft donor.

This clonotype was observed a handful of times. The J gene is TRBJ2-1, the V gene TRBV7-9; no clear D gene. This CDR3 has 11 residues. Looked up from germline, CDR1 is SEHNR and CDR2 is FQNEAQ (reference sequence). V was pared by 5 bases and J by 10 bases, with 9 bases between. CDR3: CASSDRVEQFF. The CDR3 DNA reads as TGTGCCAGCAGCGATCGGGTCGAGCAGTTCTTC.

This clonotype was found many times. V is TRBV4-1 and J is TRBJ1-5, with D hard to call. CDR3 length: 14 residues. The germline V and J ends were trimmed by 1 base and 6 bases, with 10 bases remaining between them. Looked up from germline, CDR1 is MGHRA and CDR2 is YSYEKL. This chain's CDR3 is CASSQVGVGQPQHF. In nucleotides, the CDR3 is TGCGCCAGCAGCCAAGTAGGCGTAGGTCAGCCCCAGCATTTT.

The V call is TRBV25-1, the J call TRBJ1-2; 8 nucleotides match TRBD1. This CDR3 spans 13 amino acids. CDR1 MGHDK and CDR2 SYGVNS come from the germline V gene. V shed 4 bases and J 6 bases; nucleotides not matched to a gene: 4. The CDR3 DNA is TGTGCCAGCAGTGCCCAGGGGGCTCATGGCTACACCTTC. Translating gives CASSAQGAHGYTF.

The CDR3 reads CASITETYEQYF. CDR3 coding DNA: TGTGCCAGTATTACGGAGACCTACGAGCAGTACTTC. The rearrangement links TRBV25-1 to TRBJ2-7; D uncertain. CDR1 and CDR2 (germline): MGHDK, SYGVNS. Trimming took 9 bases from V and 2 from J, leaving 11 bases between them. This CDR3 spans 12 amino acids.

This clonotype has more than one count but fewer than ten. V gene TRBV14 combines with J gene TRBJ2-1; no reliable D call. V was clipped by 6 bases and J by 0 bases, with 15 bases between them. This CDR3 is 16 amino acids long. Germline V CDR1 and CDR2: SGHDN, FVKESK. The DNA for the CDR3 is TGTGCCAGCAGGCTGAATGACTGGAGCTCCTACAATGAGCAGTTCTTC. Translating gives CASRLNDWSSYNEQFF. The whole variable domain, filled in from reference TRBV14 and TRBJ2-1, reads EAGVTQFPSHSVIEKGQTVTLRCDPISGHDNLYWYRRVMGKEIKFLLHFVKESKQDESGMPNNRFLAERTGGTYSTLKVQPAELEDSGVYFCASRLNDWSSYNEQFFGPGTRLTVL.

The rearrangement joins TRBV4-1 to TRBJ2-5; tentative D call: TRBD1 (6 bases). Germline V lookup: CDR1 MGHRA, CDR2 YSYEKL. This CDR3 is 15 amino acids long. V shed 1 base and J shed 7 bases, with 16 bases lying between them. CDR3 amino acids: CASSQADSLVGTQYF. CDR3 in DNA: TGCGCCAGCAGCCAAGCGGACAGCCTTGTGGGGACCCAGTACTTC.

The chain joins TRBV24-1 to TRBJ2-5; D call uncertain. CDR3 length equals 12 residues. The germline gives CDR1 KGHDR, CDR2 SFDVKD. V was trimmed by 4 bases and J by 9 bases, leaving 11 bases between them. The CDR3 here is CATSEPLSPQYF. CDR3 nucleotide sequence: TGTGCCACCAGTGAACCCCTCAGCCCCCAGTACTTC.